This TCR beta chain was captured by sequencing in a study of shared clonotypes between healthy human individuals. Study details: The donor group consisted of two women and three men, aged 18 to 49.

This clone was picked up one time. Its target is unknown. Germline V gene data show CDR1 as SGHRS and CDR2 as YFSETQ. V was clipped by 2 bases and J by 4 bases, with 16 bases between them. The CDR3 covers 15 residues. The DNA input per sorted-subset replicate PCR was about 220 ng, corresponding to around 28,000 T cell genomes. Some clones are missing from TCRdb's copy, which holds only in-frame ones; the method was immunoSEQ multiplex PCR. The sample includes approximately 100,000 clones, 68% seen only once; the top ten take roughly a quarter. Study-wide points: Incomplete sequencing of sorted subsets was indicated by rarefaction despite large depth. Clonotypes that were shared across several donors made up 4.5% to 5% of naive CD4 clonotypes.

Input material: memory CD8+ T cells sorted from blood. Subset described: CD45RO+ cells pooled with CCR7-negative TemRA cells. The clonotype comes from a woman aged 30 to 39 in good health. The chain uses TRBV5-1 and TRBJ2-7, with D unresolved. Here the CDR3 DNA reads TGCGCCAGCAGCTTATACCCATACTACCGTTACGAGCAGTACTTC. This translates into CASSLYPYYRYEQYF.